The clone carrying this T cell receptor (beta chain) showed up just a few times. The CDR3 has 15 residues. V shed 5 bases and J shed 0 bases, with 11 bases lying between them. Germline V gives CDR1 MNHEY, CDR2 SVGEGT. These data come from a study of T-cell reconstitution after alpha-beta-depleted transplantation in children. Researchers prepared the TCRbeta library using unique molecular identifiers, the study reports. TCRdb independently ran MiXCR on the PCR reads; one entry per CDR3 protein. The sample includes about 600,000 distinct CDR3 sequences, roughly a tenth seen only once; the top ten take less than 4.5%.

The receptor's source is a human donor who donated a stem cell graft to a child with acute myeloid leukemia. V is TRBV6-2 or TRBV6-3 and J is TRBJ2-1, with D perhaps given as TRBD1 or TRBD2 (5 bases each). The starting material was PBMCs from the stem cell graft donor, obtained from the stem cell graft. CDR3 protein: CASSRPGSSYNEQFF. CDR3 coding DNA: TGTGCCAGCAGTCGACCAGGGAGCTCCTACAATGAGCAGTTCTTC.